The clone carrying this T cell receptor (beta chain) showed up many times. V was shortened by 3 bases and J by 7 bases, with 13 bases between the two germline ends. Germline assignment: CDR1 LNHDA and CDR2 SQIVND (reference sequence). The CDR3 is 13 amino acids. Profiling of TCR beta VDJ combinations and CDR3 sequences used genomic DNA as template. TCRdb processed the reads anew with MiXCR; each CDR3 protein has one entry. The sample gives around 430,000 distinct CDR3 sequences, around a third of which show up once; 0.7% to 1% is in the top ten. The data are from a study of CD8+CD57+ T cells in acquired aplastic anemia. For the study at large: DNA from sorted CD4+ and CD8+ cells averaged around 3 ug.

Patients who underwent sequencing had shown CD8+CD57+ cell expansion by flow cytometry. Severe acquired aplastic anemia was present in all patients. The blood sampling took place in patients who had so far received no therapy. V usage is TRBV19 and J usage is TRBJ2-7, with D tentatively TRBD2 (5 bases). The clonotype comes from a human donor with aplastic anemia. Sequenced material: sorted CD4+, CD8+, or CD8+CD57+ T cells (not recorded which) from PBMCs. CDR3 loop: CASSIGLRREQYF. The DNA for the CDR3 is TGTGCCAGTAGTATTGGTTTGAGGAGGGAGCAGTACTTC.